The 22 T cell receptor beta chains below all came from one sample that was sequenced in a study of blood T cell repertoires in COVID-19. Repertoires were generated with immunoSEQ multiplex PCR, while TCRdb's copy carries only in-frame clones and drops some. The sample holds about 100,000 clones; 85% to 95% are singletons and the top ten take about 5.7%. Sequenced input: peripheral blood. These receptors were collected from a man aged 45-65 years with active COVID-19.

The CDR3 DNA reads as TGTGCCAGCCGGGAGGGTCACGTGACCTACGAGCAGTACTTC. It encodes CASREGHVTYEQYF. J is TRBJ2-7 and V is TRBV28, with TRBD2 matching over 8 bases. From germline, CDR1 is MDHEN and CDR2 SYDVKM. Trimming cost V 8 bases and J 2 bases; bases outside gene matches: 8. The CDR3 is made up of 14 amino acids. The full variable domain, rest sourced from reference TRBV28 and TRBJ2-7, is DVKVTQSSRYLVKRTGEKVFLECVQDMDHENMFWYRQDPGLGLRLIYFSYDVKMKEKGDIPEGYSVSREKKERFSLILESASTNQTSMYLCASREGHVTYEQYFGPGTRLTVT.

This chain links TRBV19 with TRBJ2-7; TRBD1 matches at 7 bases. Germline values: CDR1 LNHDA, CDR2 SQIVND (reference sequence). There are 18 residues in the CDR3. V trimming: 1 base; J trimming: 4 bases; junction bases outside the gene matches: 16. The DNA for the CDR3 is TGTGCCAGTAGTATAGGACCTTCCGGGACAGCTAACGATTACGAGCAGTACTTC. Translation gives CASSIGPSGTANDYEQYF.

CDR3 loop: CASSFRVGTEAFF. DNA for the CDR3: TGTGCCAGCAGCTTCAGGGTTGGGACTGAAGCTTTCTTT. The J gene is TRBJ1-1, the V gene TRBV5-8; weak D call: TRBD1 (5 bases). CDR1 and CDR2 (germline): SGHTS, YDEGEE. The V end lost 2 bases, the J end lost 5 bases, and 10 bases lay between the germline ends. The CDR3 spans 13 residues.

V usage is TRBV2 and J usage is TRBJ2-1; 11 nucleotides agree with TRBD2. CDR1 is SNHLY, CDR2 FYNNEI, per germline. After removal of 2 bases from V and 11 bases from J, the junction contained 8 bases not matched to a gene. This CDR3 has 15 residues. CDR3 nucleotides: TGTGCCAGCAGTGAATCGACTAGCGGGGCAGCAAAGCAGTTCTTC. Translated: CASSESTSGAAKQFF.

This clone was counted once. The chain is built from TRBV21-1 and TRBJ2-5; TRBD2 is the table's D call and was not checked against the DNA. TRBV21-1 is a documented pseudogene. This CDR3 is built from 17 residues. Here the CDR3 reads CASSNPPTSHRGGTQYF. DNA for the CDR3: TGTGCCAGCAGCAATCCCCCGACTTCCCACCGGGGAGGGACCCAGTACTTC.

The chain combines TRBV18 with TRBJ2-7; a possible D gene is TRBD1 (5 bases). Germline loops: CDR1 KGHSH, CDR2 LQKENI. This CDR3 comprises 14 residues. The germline V and J ends were trimmed by 6 bases and 6 bases, with 18 bases remaining between them. The CDR3 loop is CASSPYRTPLEQYF. In nucleotides, the CDR3 is TGTGCCAGCTCTCCTTACAGGACACCGCTCGAGCAGTACTTC.

V is TRBV19 and J is TRBJ2-1, with 7 positions matching TRBD2. The ends lost 6 bases at V and 9 bases at J; junction bases unmatched: 11. Germline values: CDR1 LNHDA, CDR2 SQIVND (reference sequence). This CDR3 is built from 14 residues. The CDR3: CASRGRESRGEQFF. The CDR3 bases are TGTGCCAGTAGGGGGAGGGAGAGTCGTGGTGAGCAGTTCTTC.

The chain joins TRBV19 to TRBJ1-5; no clear D gene. Germline V CDR1 and CDR2: LNHDA, SQIVND (reference sequence). The V end lost 6 bases, the J end lost 0 bases, and 6 bases lay between the germline ends. CDR3 length: 13 residues. The CDR3: CASRRNSNQPQHF. The CDR3 nucleotides read TGTGCCAGTAGGAGGAATAGCAATCAGCCCCAGCATTTT. The full variable domain, completed using reference TRBV19 and TRBJ1-5, is DGGITQSPKYLFRKEGQNVTLSCEQNLNHDAMYWYRQDPGQGLRLIYYSQIVNDFQKGDIAEGYSVSREKKESFPLTVTSAQKNPTAFYLCASRRNSNQPQHFGDGTRLSIL.

The CDR3 DNA is TGTGCCAGCAGCAGGGAGGGGGGGCTAGCGGTTTCCTACGAGCAGTACTTC. Protein product: CASSREGGLAVSYEQYF. The chain links TRBV7-8 to TRBJ2-7, with D maybe TRBD2 (7 bases). Between the trimmed V and J ends, which lost 5 bases and 1 base, there was a span of 21 bases. The CDR3 has 17 residues. The germline V gene has CDR1 SGHVS and CDR2 FQNEAQ.

Details on this clone: A read error may produce the germline difference seen at one junction end. This chain connects TRBV6-2 or TRBV6-3 to TRBJ1-6, with D unresolved. There are 16 residues in the CDR3. Germline-derived CDR1 and CDR2 are MNHEY and SVGEGT. DNA of the CDR3: TGTGCCAGCACTTACACACGACTGATACGAGATTCACCCCTCCACTTT. Translating gives CASTYTRLIRDSPLHF.

The chain employs TRBV18 and TRBJ1-2; unclear D gene. Germline V gene sequence: CDR1 KGHSH, CDR2 LQKENI. This CDR3 spans 13 amino acids. Trimming took off 0 bases at V and 5 bases at J, with 7 bases between the two ends. CDR3 residues: CASSPPLLYGYTF. The CDR3, as DNA: TGTGCCAGCTCACCACCTCTACTATATGGCTACACCTTC.

The rearrangement joins TRBV27 to TRBJ1-2; 10 bases fit TRBD1. The germline V gene encodes CDR1 MNHEY and CDR2 SMNVEV (reference sequence). J was trimmed by 2 bases and V by 4 bases; bases with no gene match: 7. The CDR3 is made up of 16 amino acids. CDR3: CASSYHRDRGNYGYTF. The DNA for the CDR3 is TGTGCCAGCAGTTACCACCGGGACAGGGGAAACTATGGCTACACCTTC.

The chain carries TRBV7-6 and TRBJ2-3; 12 bases are a match to TRBD2. This CDR3 comprises 17 residues. Germline CDR1 and CDR2: SGHVS and FNYEAQ. Germline trimming cut 2 bases from V and 1 base from J; bases unmatched to any gene: 4. The CDR3 is CASSLSLAGGRTDTQYF. CDR3 nucleotide sequence: TGTGCCAGCAGCTTAAGCCTAGCGGGAGGGCGCACAGATACGCAGTATTTT.

V is TRBV7-3 and J is TRBJ2-2; D perhaps matches TRBD1 (7 bases). V lost 9 bases and J lost 4, with 15 bases in between. This CDR3 spans 14 amino acids. Germline CDR1 SGHTA, CDR2 FQGTGA. In DNA form, the CDR3 reads TGTGCCAGTGCAGGGGGGCGGACCACCGGGGAGCTGTTTTTT. Amino acid sequence: CASAGGRTTGELFF. Filled out from reference TRBV7-3 and TRBJ2-2, the complete variable domain reads GAGVSQTPSNKVTEKGKYVELRCDPISGHTALYWYRQSLGQGPEFLIYFQGTGAADDSGLPNDRFFAVRPEGSVSTLKIQRTERGDSAVYLCASAGGRTTGELFFGEGSRLTVL.

The chain combines TRBV6-5 with TRBJ2-5; possible D gene TRBD2, 5 bases. CDR1 and CDR2 (germline): MNHEY, SVGAGI. V was shortened by 6 bases and J by 3 bases, with 17 bases between the two germline ends. There are 15 residues in the CDR3. DNA of the CDR3: TGTGCCAGCAGCTTAAGACTACACCTGAAAGAGACCCAGTACTTC. Protein product: CASSLRLHLKETQYF.

The V and J genes are TRBV7-9 and TRBJ2-6, with a weak D call TRBD2 (6 bases). The CDR3 totals 17 residues. The V and J ends lost 5 bases and 2 bases respectively, with 16 bases between them. Germline loops: CDR1 SEHNR, CDR2 FQNEAQ (reference sequence). As DNA, the CDR3 is TGTGCCAGCAGCGCCCGGGAGAGCCCCGCTGGGGCCAACGTCCTGACTTTC. This gives the protein CASSARESPAGANVLTF.

The rearrangement uses TRBV5-1 and TRBJ1-2; D remains ambiguous. Germline CDR1 SGHRS, CDR2 YFSETQ. V was pared by 2 bases and J by 7 bases, with 21 bases between. The CDR3 totals 16 residues. The CDR3 region has the DNA TGCGCCAGCAGCTTAACAGTCGACGGAAGTATTGGTGGCTACACCTTC. It translates to CASSLTVDGSIGGYTF.

The rearrangement uses TRBV4-1 and TRBJ2-5; 7 bases are shared with TRBD1. CDR3 length: 15 residues. V gave up 4 bases and J gave up 2 bases; unmatched junction bases: 7. Germline CDR1 reads MGHRA; CDR2 reads YSYEKL. Here the CDR3 reads CASSLSDRVQETQYF. The CDR3 DNA reads as TGCGCCAGCAGCCTGAGCGACAGGGTTCAAGAGACCCAGTACTTC.

The J gene is TRBJ2-1, the V gene TRBV7-8; TRBD2 aligns across 11 bases. CDR3 length: 18 amino acids. In germline, CDR1 is SGHVS, CDR2 FQNEAQ. With V trimmed by 1 base and J by 0 bases, 5 bases remained unmatched. The CDR3 DNA sequence: TGTGCCAGCAGCTTAGGGGGGACTAGCGGCTACTCCTACAATGAGCAGTTCTTC. Translation: CASSLGGTSGYSYNEQFF.

J is TRBJ2-2 and V is TRBV7-9; D unresolved. CDR1 and CDR2 from the germline V gene are SEHNR and FQNEAQ (reference sequence). CDR3 size: 12 residues. V gave up 2 bases and J gave up 6 bases, with 4 bases separating them. In nucleotides, the CDR3 is TGTGCCAGCAGCTTACTCCCCGGGGAGCTGTTTTTT. It codes for CASSLLPGELFF.

This chain connects TRBV30 to TRBJ2-2; tentatively, D is TRBD2 (7 bases). Trimming stripped 8 bases from V and 1 base from J, with 14 bases between. Germline lookup yields CDR1 GTSNPN and CDR2 SVGIG (reference sequence). This CDR3 is 14 amino acids long. The CDR3 is CARGGAGNTGELFF. For the CDR3, the DNA is TGTGCCCGAGGGGGGGCAGGGAACACCGGGGAGCTGTTTTTT.

This clone appeared once. The chain links TRBV30 to TRBJ1-1; perhaps TRBD1 as D (5 bases). There are 13 residues in the CDR3. Germline assignment: CDR1 GTSNPN and CDR2 SVGIG (reference sequence). Trimming removed 2 bases at V and 2 bases at J, with 9 bases between. The CDR3 bases are TGTGCCTGGAGTACCCAGGGAAACACTGAAGCTTTCTTT. Amino acids: CAWSTQGNTEAFF.